This TCR beta chain is drawn from a study of PD-1 blockade in mismatch repair-deficient tumors. For the study at large: Patients had some twelve mismatch repair-deficient cancer types, all previously treated and progressing. Overall study results and limits: Tumor-resident clones, often absent from pretreatment blood, expanded after pembrolizumab and then contracted.

Every patient had mismatch repair deficiency by PCR or immunohistochemistry. Three pembrolizumab responders had their TCRs sequenced. About this clone: Its cognate antigen is unknown.

Assay: immunoSEQ multiplex PCR; the TCRdb copy retains only in-frame clones and omits some. The data show roughly 120,000 clones, roughly 90% seen once. Germline values: CDR1 SGHVS, CDR2 FNYEAQ. The CDR3 sequence is 16 residues long. The V gene lost 1 base and the J gene lost 3 bases, with 14 bases spanning the gap. The chain combines TRBV7-6 with TRBJ2-3; D perhaps matches TRBD2 (6 bases). The sequence was collected from an adult with mismatch repair-deficient cancer. Sequenced here: peripheral blood, sampled approximately 71 weeks after starting pembrolizumab. As DNA, the CDR3 is TGTGCCAGCAGCTTAGAATACGGGAGCGTAACAGATACGCAGTATTTT. It yields the protein CASSLEYGSVTDTQYF.